This T cell receptor beta chain is drawn from a study of beta chain features in type 1 diabetes. Expressed TCRB transcripts were sequenced because the isolated RNA had all been reverse transcribed beforehand. Profiling relied on immunoSEQ multiplex PCR, and the TCRdb table lists in-frame clones only, not all of them. The sample includes approximately 170,000 clones, 6.5% to 8.5% of them seen just once. The CDR3 covers 13 residues. Trimming removed 0 bases at V and 7 bases at J, with 10 bases between. The germline V gene has CDR1 SGDLS and CDR2 YYNGEE. With regard to this clone: Antigen specificity is unknown.

Whole-study results and caveats: When Type 1 diabetes patients were examined, their TCRB CDR3s proved moderately but significantly shorter in all four CD4+ subsets. When cDNA is sequenced, cells with high TCR expression could be over-represented.

This rearrangement joins TRBV9 to TRBJ1-2, with D possibly matching TRBD1 (5 bases). Sequencing was carried out using central memory CD4+ T cells from blood. The source is a man younger than 35 with type 1 diabetes. CDR3 in DNA: TGTGCCAGCAGCGTAGGGCAGGGCTCTGGCTACACCTTC. Translated, it gives CASSVGQGSGYTF.